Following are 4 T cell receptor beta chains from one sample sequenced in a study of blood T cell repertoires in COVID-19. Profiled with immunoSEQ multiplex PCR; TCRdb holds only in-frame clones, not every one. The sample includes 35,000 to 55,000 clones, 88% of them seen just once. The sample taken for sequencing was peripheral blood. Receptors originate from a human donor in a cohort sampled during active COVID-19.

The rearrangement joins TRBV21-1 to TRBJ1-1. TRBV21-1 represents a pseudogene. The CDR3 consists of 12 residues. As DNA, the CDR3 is TGTGCCAGCATCGAATTAGAGGAAAAAGCTTTCTTT. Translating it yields CASIELEEKAFF.

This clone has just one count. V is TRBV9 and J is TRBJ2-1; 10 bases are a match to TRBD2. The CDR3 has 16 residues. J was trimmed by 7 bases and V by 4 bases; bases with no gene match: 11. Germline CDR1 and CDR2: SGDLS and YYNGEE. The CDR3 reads CASSPRAGGLSNEQFF. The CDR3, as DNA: TGTGCCAGCAGCCCCAGAGCGGGGGGGCTGTCGAATGAGCAGTTCTTC.

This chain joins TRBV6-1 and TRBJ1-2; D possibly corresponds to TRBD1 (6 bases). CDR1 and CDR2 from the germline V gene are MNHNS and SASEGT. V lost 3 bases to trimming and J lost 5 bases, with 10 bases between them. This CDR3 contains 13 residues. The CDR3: CASSEGRGYGYTF. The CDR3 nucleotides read TGTGCCAGCAGTGAGGGCAGGGGATATGGCTACACCTTC.

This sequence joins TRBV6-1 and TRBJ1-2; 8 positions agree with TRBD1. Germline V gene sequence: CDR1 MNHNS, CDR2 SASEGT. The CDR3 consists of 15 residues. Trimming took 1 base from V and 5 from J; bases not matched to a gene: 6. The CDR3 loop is CASSEVDRVAYGYTF. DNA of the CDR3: TGTGCCAGCAGTGAAGTGGACAGGGTGGCGTATGGCTACACCTTC.